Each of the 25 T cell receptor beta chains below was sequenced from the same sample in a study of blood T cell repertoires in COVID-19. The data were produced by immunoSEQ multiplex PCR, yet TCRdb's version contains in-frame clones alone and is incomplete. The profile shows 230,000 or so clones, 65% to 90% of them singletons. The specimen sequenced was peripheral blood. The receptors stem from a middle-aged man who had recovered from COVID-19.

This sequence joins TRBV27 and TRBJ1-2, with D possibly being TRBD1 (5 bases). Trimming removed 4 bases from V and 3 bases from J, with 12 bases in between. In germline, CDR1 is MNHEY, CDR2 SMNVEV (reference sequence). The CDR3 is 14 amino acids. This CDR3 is CASSSNQGYYGYTF. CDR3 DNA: TGTGCCAGCAGTTCTAACCAGGGTTACTATGGCTACACCTTC.

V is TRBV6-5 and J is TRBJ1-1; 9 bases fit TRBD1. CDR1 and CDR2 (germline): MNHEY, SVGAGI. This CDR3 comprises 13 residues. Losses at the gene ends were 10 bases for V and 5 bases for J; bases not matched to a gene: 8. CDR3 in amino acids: CATKTGQGTEAFF. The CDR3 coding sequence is TGTGCCACCAAAACGGGACAGGGAACTGAAGCTTTCTTT.

The CDR3 nucleotides are TGCGCCAGCAGCCAAGATCGTCAGCGATACAATGAGCAGTTCTTC. This sequence encodes CASSQDRQRYNEQFF. The rearrangement links TRBV4-3 to TRBJ2-1; no reliable D call. The germline V gene has CDR1 LGHNA and CDR2 YSLEER. Trimming pared 0 bases from V and 4 bases from J, leaving 10 bases between. The CDR3 length is 15 residues.

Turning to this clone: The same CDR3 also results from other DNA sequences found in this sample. The CDR3 sequence: CASSKGLAGYNEQFF. CDR3 nucleotide sequence: TGTGCCAGCAGTAAGGGACTAGCGGGTTACAATGAGCAGTTCTTC. This sequence joins TRBV6-5 and TRBJ2-1; 12 nucleotides line up with TRBD2. After removal of 5 bases from V and 4 bases from J, the junction contained 3 bases not matched to a gene. The CDR3 covers 15 residues. From germline, CDR1 is MNHEY and CDR2 SVGAGI.

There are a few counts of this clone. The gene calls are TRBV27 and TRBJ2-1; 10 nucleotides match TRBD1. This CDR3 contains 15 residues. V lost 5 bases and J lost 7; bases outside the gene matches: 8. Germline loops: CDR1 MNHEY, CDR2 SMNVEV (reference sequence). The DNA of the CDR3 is TGTGCCAGCAGTACGCCTAGGACAGGGGGGAATGAGCAGTTCTTC. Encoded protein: CASSTPRTGGNEQFF.

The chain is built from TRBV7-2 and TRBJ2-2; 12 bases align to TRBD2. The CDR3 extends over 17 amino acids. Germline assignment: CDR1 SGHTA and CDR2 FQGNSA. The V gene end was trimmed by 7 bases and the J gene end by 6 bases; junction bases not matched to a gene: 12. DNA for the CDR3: TGTGCCAGCACCCCGACTAGCGGGAGATGGGCCGCCGGGGAGCTGTTTTTT. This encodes CASTPTSGRWAAGELFF. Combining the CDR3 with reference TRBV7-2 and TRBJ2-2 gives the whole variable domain GAGVSQSPSNKVTEKGKDVELRCDPISGHTALYWYRQSLGQGLEFLIYFQGNSAPDKSGLPSDRFSAERTGGSVSTLTIQRTQQEDSAVYLCASTPTSGRWAAGELFFGEGSRLTVL.

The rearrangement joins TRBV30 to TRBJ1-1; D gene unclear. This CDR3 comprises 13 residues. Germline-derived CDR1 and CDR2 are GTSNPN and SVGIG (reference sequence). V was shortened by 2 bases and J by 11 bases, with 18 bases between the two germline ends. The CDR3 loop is CAWSRGGDSGAFF. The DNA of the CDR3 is TGTGCCTGGAGTCGCGGCGGGGATTCCGGGGCTTTCTTT.

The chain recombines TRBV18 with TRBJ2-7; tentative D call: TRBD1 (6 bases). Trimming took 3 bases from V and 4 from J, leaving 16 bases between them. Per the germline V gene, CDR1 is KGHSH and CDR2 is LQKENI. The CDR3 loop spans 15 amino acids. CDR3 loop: CASSPQGQLRYEQYF. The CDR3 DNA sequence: TGTGCCAGCTCACCGCAAGGACAGCTTAGATACGAGCAGTACTTC.

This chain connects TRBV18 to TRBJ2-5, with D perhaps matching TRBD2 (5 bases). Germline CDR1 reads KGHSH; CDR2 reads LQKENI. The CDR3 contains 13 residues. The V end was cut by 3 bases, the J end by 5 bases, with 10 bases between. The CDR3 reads CASSPRGRETQYF. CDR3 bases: TGTGCCAGCTCACCCCGGGGAAGGGAGACCCAGTACTTC.

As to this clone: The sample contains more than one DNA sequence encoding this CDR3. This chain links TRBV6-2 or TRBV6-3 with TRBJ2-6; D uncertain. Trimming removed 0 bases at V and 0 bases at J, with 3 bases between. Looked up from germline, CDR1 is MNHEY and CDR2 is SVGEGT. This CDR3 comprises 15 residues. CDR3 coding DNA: TGTGCCAGCAGTTACTCGAGCTCTGGGGCCAACGTCCTGACTTTC. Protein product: CASSYSSSGANVLTF.

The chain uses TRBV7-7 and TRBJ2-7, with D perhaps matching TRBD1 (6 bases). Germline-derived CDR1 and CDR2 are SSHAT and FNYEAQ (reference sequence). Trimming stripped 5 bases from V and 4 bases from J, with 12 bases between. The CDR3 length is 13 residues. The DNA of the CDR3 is TGTGCCAGCAGCCCTGGACAGATATACGAGCAGTACTTC. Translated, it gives CASSPGQIYEQYF. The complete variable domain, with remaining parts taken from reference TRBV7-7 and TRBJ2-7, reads GAGVSQSPRYKVTKRGQDVTLRCDPISSHATLYWYQQALGQGPEFLTYFNYEAQPDKSGLPSDRFSAERPEGSISTLTIQRTEQRDSAMYRCASSPGQIYEQYFGPGTRLTVT.

For the CDR3, the DNA is TGTGCCAGCAGTACCACCGCCGGGACTAGCGGGAGCTCCTACAATGAGCAGTTCTTC. Translated, it gives CASSTTAGTSGSSYNEQFF. The chain links TRBV27 to TRBJ2-1, with TRBD2 matching 14 bases. This CDR3 is built from 19 residues. Losses at the gene ends were 5 bases for V and 0 bases for J; bases not matched to a gene: 9. Germline assignment: CDR1 MNHEY and CDR2 SMNVEV (reference sequence).

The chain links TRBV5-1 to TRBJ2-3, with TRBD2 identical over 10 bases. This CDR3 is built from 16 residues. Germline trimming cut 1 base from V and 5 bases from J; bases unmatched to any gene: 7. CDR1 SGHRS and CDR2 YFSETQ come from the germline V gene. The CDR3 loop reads CASSLLPRLAGDTQYF. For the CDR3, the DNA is TGCGCCAGCAGCTTGCTCCCAAGACTAGCGGGAGATACGCAGTATTTT.

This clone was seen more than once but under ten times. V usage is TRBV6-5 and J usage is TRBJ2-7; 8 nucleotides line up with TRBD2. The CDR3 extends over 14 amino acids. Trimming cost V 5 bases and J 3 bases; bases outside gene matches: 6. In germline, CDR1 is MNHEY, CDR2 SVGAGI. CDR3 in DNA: TGTGCCAGCAGTCTTAGCGGGAAGTACTACGAGCAGTACTTC. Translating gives CASSLSGKYYEQYF.

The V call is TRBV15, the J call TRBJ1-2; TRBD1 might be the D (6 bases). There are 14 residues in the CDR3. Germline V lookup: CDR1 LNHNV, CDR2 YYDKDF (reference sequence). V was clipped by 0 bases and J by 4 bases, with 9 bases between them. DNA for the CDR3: TGTGCCACCAGCAGAGATCCCAGGGGCTATGGCTACACCTTC. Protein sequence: CATSRDPRGYGYTF.

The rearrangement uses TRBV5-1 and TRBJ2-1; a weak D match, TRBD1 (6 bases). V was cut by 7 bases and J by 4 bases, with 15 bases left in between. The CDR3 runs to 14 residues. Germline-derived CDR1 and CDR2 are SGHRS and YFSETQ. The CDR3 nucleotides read TGCGCCAGCCACACTGGGGGCCAGTACAATGAGCAGTTCTTC. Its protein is CASHTGGQYNEQFF.

CDR3 protein: CSAEGTETQYF. Here the CDR3 DNA reads TGCAGTGCCGAGGGAACAGAGACCCAGTACTTC. This sequence joins TRBV20-1 and TRBJ2-5; D possibly corresponds to TRBD2 (5 bases). CDR1 and CDR2 (germline): DFQATT, SNEGSKA (reference sequence). V dropped 6 bases and J dropped 4 bases, with 9 bases sitting between them. This CDR3 has 11 residues.

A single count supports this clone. Here the CDR3 DNA reads TGTGCCTGGGGTATTGGGACTAAAGCAGGAGATACGCAGTATTTT. As protein: CAWGIGTKAGDTQYF. J is TRBJ2-3 and V is TRBV30, with 7 bases aligning to TRBD2. CDR3 length equals 15 residues. V was clipped by 5 bases and J by 5 bases; unmatched bases: 13. CDR1 GTSNPN and CDR2 SVGIG come from the germline V gene (reference sequence).

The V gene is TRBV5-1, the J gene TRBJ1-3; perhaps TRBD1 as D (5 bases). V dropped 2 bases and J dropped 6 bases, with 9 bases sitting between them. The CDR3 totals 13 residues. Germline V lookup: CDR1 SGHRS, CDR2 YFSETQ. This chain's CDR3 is CASSLTGQNTIYF. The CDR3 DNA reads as TGCGCCAGCAGCTTAACAGGTCAAAACACCATATATTTT.

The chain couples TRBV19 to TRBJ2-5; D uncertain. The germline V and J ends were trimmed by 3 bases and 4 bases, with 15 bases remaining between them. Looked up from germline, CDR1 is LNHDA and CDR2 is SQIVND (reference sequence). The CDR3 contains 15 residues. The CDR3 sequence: CASSIDTEALETQYF. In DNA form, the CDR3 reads TGTGCCAGTAGTATCGACACTGAAGCCTTAGAGACCCAGTACTTC.

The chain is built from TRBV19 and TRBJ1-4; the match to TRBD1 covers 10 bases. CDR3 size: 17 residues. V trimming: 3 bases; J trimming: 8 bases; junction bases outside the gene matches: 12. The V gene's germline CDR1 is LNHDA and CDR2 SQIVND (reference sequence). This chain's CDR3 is CASSIDGTGALIEKLFF. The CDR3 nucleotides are TGTGCCAGTAGTATCGACGGGACAGGGGCCCTGATAGAAAAACTGTTTTTT.

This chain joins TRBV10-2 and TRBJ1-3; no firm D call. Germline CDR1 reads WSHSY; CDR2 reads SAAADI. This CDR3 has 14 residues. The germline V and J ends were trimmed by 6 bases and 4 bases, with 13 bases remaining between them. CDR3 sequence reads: CASRVFPEGNTIYF. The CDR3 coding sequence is TGCGCCAGCAGAGTTTTCCCTGAGGGAAACACCATATATTTT.

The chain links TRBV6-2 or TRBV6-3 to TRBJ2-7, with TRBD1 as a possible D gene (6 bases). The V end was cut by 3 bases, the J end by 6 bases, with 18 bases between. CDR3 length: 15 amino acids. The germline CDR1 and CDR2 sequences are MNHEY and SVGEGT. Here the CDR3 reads CASSYAAGVVGEQYF. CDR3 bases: TGTGCCAGCAGTTATGCGGCAGGGGTAGTGGGCGAGCAGTACTTC.

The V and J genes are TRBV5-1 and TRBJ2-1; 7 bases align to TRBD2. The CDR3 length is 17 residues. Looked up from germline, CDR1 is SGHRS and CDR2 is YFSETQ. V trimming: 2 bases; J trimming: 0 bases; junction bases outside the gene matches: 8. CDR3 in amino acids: CASSFMLAESSYNEQFF. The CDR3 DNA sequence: TGCGCCAGCAGCTTCATGCTAGCGGAGAGCTCCTACAATGAGCAGTTCTTC.

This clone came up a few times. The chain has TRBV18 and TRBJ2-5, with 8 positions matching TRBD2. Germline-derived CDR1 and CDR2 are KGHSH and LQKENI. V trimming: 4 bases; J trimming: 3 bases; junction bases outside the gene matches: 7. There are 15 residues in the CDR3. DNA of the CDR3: TGTGCCAGCTCACAGTATAGCGGGGCGGAAGAGACCCAGTACTTC. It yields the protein CASSQYSGAEETQYF.